This TCR beta chain was captured in a study of CD8 T cells in Susac syndrome. Whole-study results and caveats: Clonal expansion was not observed in the Susac syndrome CD4+ T cell repertoires.

It was with random hexamers that 0.5 to 1 ug RNA was reverse transcribed. TCRdb reprocessed the immunoSEQ multiplex PCR reads with MiXCR, giving one entry per CDR3 protein. Of 160,000 or so distinct CDR3 sequences in the sample, 90% to 95% are singletons; the top ten hold 0.15% to 0.2%. In the case of this clonotype: Its antigen remains unidentified.

The CDR3 length is 16 residues. The V end lost 9 bases, the J end lost 5 bases, and 25 bases lay between the germline ends. Germline-derived CDR1 and CDR2 are LNHDA and SQIVND (reference sequence). The rearrangement joins TRBV19 to TRBJ1-2, with a weak D call TRBD1 (5 bases). This receptor was obtained from a human donor with Susac syndrome. Source material: CD4+ T cells from PBMCs. Here the CDR3 DNA reads TGTGCCAGCAACGACGCCCCAACGCGGGGGAGATATGGCTACACCTTC. It specifies CASNDAPTRGRYGYTF.